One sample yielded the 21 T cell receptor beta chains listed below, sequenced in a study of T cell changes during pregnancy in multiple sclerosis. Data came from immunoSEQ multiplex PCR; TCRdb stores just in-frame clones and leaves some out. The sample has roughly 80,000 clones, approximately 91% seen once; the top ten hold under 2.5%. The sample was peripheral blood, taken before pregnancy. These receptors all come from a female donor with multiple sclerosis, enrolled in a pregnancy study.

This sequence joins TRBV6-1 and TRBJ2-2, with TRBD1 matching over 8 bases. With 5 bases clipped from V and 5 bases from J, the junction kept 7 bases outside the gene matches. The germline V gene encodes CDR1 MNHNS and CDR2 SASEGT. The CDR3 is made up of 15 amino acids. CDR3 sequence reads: CASSSQGAQTGELFF. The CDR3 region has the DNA TGTGCCAGCAGTTCTCAGGGGGCGCAGACCGGGGAGCTGTTTTTT.

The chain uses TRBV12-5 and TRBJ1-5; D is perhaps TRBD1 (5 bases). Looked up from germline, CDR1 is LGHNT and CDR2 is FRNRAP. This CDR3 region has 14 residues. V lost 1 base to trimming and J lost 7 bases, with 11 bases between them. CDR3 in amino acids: CASGLGAQGQPQHF. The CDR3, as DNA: TGTGCTAGTGGTTTGGGCGCCCAGGGACAGCCCCAGCATTTT. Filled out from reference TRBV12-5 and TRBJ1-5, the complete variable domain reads DARVTQTPRHKVTEMGQEVTMRCQPILGHNTVFWYRQTMMQGLELLAYFRNRAPLDDSGMPKDRFSAEMPDATLATLKIQPSEPRDSAVYFCASGLGAQGQPQHFGDGTRLSIL.

CDR3 nucleotide sequence: TGTGCCAGCAGCGTTGAATGGACAGGCGGGGGCTACACCTTC. It translates to CASSVEWTGGGYTF. This chain joins TRBV9 and TRBJ1-2; TRBD1 agrees at 7 bases. The CDR3 has 14 amino acids. Germline V gene sequence: CDR1 SGDLS, CDR2 YYNGEE. V shed 2 bases, J shed 8 bases, and the junction held 9 bases outside the gene matches.

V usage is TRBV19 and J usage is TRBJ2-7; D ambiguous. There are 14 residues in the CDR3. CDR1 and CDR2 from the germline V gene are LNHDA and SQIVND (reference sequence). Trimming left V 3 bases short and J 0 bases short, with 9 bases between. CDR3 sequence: CASSMPSNSYEQYF. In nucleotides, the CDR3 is TGTGCCAGTAGTATGCCGAGCAACTCCTACGAGCAGTACTTC.

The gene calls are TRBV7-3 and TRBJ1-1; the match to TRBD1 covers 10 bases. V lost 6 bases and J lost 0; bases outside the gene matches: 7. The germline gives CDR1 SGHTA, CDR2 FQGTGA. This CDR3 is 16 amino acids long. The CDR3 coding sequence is TGTGCCAGCAGTTTAGGGACAGGGGACATGAACACTGAAGCTTTCTTT. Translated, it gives CASSLGTGDMNTEAFF.

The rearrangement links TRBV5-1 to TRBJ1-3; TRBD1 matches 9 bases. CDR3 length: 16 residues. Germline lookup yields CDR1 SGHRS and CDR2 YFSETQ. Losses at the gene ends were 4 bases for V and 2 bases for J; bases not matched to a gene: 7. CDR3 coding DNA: TGCGCCAGCAGCCCCCCGGGACAGGGAGCTGGAAACACCATATATTTT. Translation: CASSPPGQGAGNTIYF.

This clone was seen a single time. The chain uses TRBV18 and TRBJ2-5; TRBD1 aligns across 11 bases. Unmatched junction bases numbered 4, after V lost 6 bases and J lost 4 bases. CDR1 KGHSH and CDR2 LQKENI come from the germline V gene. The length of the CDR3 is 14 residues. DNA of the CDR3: TGTGCCAGCTCCGGGACAGGGGGAGGAGAGACCCAGTACTTC. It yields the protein CASSGTGGGETQYF.

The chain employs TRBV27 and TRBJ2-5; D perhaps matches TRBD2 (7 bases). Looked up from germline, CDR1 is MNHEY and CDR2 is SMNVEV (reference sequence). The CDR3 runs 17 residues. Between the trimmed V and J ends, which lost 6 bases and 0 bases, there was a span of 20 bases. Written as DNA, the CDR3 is TGTGCCAGCAGCCCGTTCCAGGGAGGGGGGTACCAAGAGACCCAGTACTTC. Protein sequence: CASSPFQGGGYQETQYF.

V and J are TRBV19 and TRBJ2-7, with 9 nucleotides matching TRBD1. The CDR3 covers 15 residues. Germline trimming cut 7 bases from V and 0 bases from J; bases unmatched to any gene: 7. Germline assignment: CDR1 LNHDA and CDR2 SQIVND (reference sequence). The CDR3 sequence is CASTSDRGSSYEQYF. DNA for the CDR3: TGTGCCAGTACCTCGGACAGGGGAAGCTCCTACGAGCAGTACTTC.

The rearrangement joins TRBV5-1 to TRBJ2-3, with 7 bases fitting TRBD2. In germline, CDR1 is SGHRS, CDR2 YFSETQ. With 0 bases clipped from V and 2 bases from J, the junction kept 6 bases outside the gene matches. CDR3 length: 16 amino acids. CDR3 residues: CASSLVPSGPTDTQYF. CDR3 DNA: TGCGCCAGCAGCTTGGTACCTAGCGGACCCACAGATACGCAGTATTTT.

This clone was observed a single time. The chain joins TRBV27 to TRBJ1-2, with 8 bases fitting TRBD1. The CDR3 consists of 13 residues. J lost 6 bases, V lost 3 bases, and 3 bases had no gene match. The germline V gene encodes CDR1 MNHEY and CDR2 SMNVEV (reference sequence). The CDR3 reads CASSLSGGDGYTF. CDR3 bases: TGTGCCAGCAGTTTGTCAGGGGGCGATGGCTACACCTTC.

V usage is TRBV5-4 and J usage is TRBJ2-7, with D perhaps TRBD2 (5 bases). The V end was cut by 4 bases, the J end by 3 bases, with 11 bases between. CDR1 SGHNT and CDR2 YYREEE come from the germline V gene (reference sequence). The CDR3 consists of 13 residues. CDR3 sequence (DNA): TGTGCCAGCAGCCGCTTTGAGGGCTACGAGCAGTACTTC. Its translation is CASSRFEGYEQYF.

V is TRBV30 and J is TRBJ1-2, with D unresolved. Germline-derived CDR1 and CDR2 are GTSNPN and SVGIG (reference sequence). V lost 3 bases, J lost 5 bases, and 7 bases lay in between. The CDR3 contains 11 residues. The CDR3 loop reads CAWSWEYGYTF. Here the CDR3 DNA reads TGTGCCTGGAGCTGGGAGTATGGCTACACCTTC.

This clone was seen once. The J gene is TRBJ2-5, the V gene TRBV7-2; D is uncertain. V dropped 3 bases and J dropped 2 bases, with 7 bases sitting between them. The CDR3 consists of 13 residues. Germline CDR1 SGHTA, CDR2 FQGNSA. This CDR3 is CASSFDTQETQYF. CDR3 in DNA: TGTGCCAGCAGCTTCGACACGCAAGAGACCCAGTACTTC.

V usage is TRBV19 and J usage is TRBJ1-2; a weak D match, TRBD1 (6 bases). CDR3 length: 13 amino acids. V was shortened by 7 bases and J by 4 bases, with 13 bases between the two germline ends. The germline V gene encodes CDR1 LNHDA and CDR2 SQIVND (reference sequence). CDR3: CASTPRGIYGYTF. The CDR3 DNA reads TGTGCCAGTACTCCCAGGGGAATCTATGGCTACACCTTC.

CDR3 nucleotides: TGTGCCAGCAGTTACAGTGAGGGCCATTACAATGAGCAGTTCTTC. Residues: CASSYSEGHYNEQFF. This sequence joins TRBV28 and TRBJ2-1; D may be TRBD2 (5 bases). V lost 4 bases and J 4 bases, leaving 14 bases between the germline ends. The CDR3 runs to 15 residues. Germline V gives CDR1 MDHEN, CDR2 SYDVKM.

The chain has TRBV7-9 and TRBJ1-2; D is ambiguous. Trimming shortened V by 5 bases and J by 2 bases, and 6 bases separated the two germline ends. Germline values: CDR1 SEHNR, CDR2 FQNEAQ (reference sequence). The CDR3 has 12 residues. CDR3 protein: CASSRANYGYTF. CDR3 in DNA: TGTGCCAGCAGCAGAGCCAACTATGGCTACACCTTC.

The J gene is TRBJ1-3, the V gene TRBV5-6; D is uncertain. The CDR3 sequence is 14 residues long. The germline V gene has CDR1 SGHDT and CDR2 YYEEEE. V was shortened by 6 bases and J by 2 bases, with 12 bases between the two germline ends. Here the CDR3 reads CASKEGTAGNTIYF. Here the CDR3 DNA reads TGTGCCAGCAAGGAGGGAACCGCTGGAAACACCATATATTTT.

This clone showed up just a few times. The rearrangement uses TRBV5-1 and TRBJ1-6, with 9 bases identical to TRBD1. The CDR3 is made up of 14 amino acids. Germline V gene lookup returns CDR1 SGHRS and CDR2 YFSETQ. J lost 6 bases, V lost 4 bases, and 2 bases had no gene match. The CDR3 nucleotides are TGCGCCAGCAGCCCGGGACAGGGTAATTCACCCCTCCACTTT. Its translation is CASSPGQGNSPLHF. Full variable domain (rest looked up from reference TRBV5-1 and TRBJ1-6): KAGVTQTPRYLIKTRGQQVTLSCSPISGHRSVSWYQQTPGQGLQFLFEYFSETQRNKGNFPGRFSGRQFSNSRSEMNVSTLELGDSALYLCASSPGQGNSPLHFGNGTRLTVT.

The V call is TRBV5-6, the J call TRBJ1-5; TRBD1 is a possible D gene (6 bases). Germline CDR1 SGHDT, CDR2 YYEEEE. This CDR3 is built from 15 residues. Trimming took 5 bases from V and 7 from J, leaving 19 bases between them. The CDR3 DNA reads TGTGCCAGCAGAGGGCCTACAGGGTATTGGCAGCCCCAGCATTTT. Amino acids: CASRGPTGYWQPQHF.

This chain's CDR3 is CASSLEGGALNTEAFF. DNA of the CDR3: TGCGCCAGCAGCTTGGAAGGGGGGGCCCTGAACACTGAAGCTTTCTTT. This chain uses TRBV5-1 with TRBJ1-1, with D perhaps TRBD1 (6 bases). Germline values: CDR1 SGHRS, CDR2 YFSETQ. This CDR3 has 16 amino acids. Trimming removed 0 bases at V and 0 bases at J, with 12 bases between.